Below, 28 T cell receptor beta chains from the same sample are listed, as sequenced in a study of cytomegalovirus exposure and HLA in healthy donors. In the PCR, 60 Vbeta and 13 Jbeta primers were used. Measured with immunoSEQ multiplex PCR; TCRdb has only the in-frame clones, and not every one. In the table there are 95,000 to 100,000 clones, roughly 79% of which are singletons. The sequenced sample consisted of PBMCs. These TCRs come from a man aged 40-49 years in good health and CMV-seronegative.

Only a few counts were recorded for this clone. The chain carries TRBV6-1 and TRBJ2-6, with D possibly being TRBD2 (6 bases). In germline, CDR1 is MNHNS, CDR2 SASEGT. V lost 3 bases and J lost 0, with 6 bases in between. This CDR3 is built from 15 residues. The CDR3 region has the DNA TGTGCCAGCAGTGAGGGGGGCTCTGGGGCCAACGTCCTGACTTTC. Protein product: CASSEGGSGANVLTF.

The chain joins TRBV27 to TRBJ1-2; D is perhaps TRBD1 (5 bases). The CDR3 loop spans 13 amino acids. Trimming stripped 5 bases from V and 2 bases from J, with 9 bases between. Per the germline V gene, CDR1 is MNHEY and CDR2 is SMNVEV (reference sequence). CDR3 sequence: CASSGKGNYGYTF. The CDR3 DNA reads as TGTGCCAGCAGTGGAAAGGGGAACTATGGCTACACCTTC.

The rearrangement links TRBV5-4 to TRBJ2-7, with unresolved D. Germline CDR1 and CDR2: SGHNT and YYREEE (reference sequence). Trimming removed 2 bases from V and 0 bases from J, with 12 bases in between. The CDR3 totals 15 residues. The DNA for the CDR3 is TGTGCCAGCAGCTTAGACTGGCGAAGCTCCTACGAGCAGTACTTC. Its translation: CASSLDWRSSYEQYF.

The chain has TRBV2 and TRBJ2-7; D may be TRBD1 (6 bases). The CDR3 covers 13 residues. Trimming shortened V by 5 bases and J by 3 bases, and 11 bases separated the two germline ends. Per germline, CDR1 SNHLY and CDR2 FYNNEI. The CDR3 is CASSNYRVYEQYF. The CDR3 DNA reads TGTGCCAGCAGTAATTACAGGGTCTACGAGCAGTACTTC. Combining the CDR3 with reference TRBV2 and TRBJ2-7 gives the whole variable domain EPEVTQTPSHQVTQMGQEVILRCVPISNHLYFYWYRQILGQKVEFLVSFYNNEISEKSEIFDDQFSVERPDGSNFTLKIRSTKLEDSAMYFCASSNYRVYEQYFGPGTRLTVT.

V gene TRBV11-2 combines with J gene TRBJ2-5, with D perhaps matching TRBD1 (5 bases). The V gene lost 8 bases and the J gene lost 5 bases, with 21 bases spanning the gap. Germline loops: CDR1 SGHAT, CDR2 FQNNGV. There are 15 residues in the CDR3. CDR3 coding DNA: TGTGCCAGCCGTCTGGCAGGGCAAATCGGGGAGACCCAGTACTTC. It is translated as CASRLAGQIGETQYF.

The chain employs TRBV28 and TRBJ1-5; 8 nucleotides line up with TRBD1. V trimming: 0 bases; J trimming: 4 bases; junction bases outside the gene matches: 5. Germline values: CDR1 MDHEN, CDR2 SYDVKM. The CDR3 length is 16 residues. CDR3 in DNA: TGTGCCAGCAGTTTATGGCGGACAGGGCCTAATCAGCCCCAGCATTTT. Its protein is CASSLWRTGPNQPQHF.

The chain joins TRBV6-9 to TRBJ1-1; 9 nucleotides match TRBD1. The CDR3 has 15 residues. Looked up from germline, CDR1 is MNHGY and CDR2 is SVAAGI. The J segment lost 3 bases and the V segment lost 2 bases, leaving 4 bases of the junction unmatched. The CDR3 loop is CASSYGDREDTEAFF. DNA for the CDR3: TGTGCCAGCAGTTATGGGGACAGGGAGGACACTGAAGCTTTCTTT.

The V call is TRBV7-9, the J call TRBJ2-5; maybe TRBD1 (8 bases). With 1 base removed from V and 1 base from J, the gap between germline ends came to 19 bases. CDR1 and CDR2 from the germline V gene are SEHNR and FQNEAQ (reference sequence). CDR3 length: 18 residues. The CDR3 here is CASSLDATGGEFQETQYF. The CDR3 nucleotides read TGTGCCAGCAGCTTAGACGCAACAGGGGGGGAGTTCCAAGAGACCCAGTACTTC.

The genes are TRBV13 and TRBJ2-2; D possibly corresponds to TRBD1 (5 bases). The CDR3 is 14 residues long. Germline V gene sequence: CDR1 PRHDT, CDR2 FYEKMQ (reference sequence). V was pared by 5 bases and J by 0 bases, with 7 bases between. CDR3 DNA sequence: TGTGCCAGCAGCGGGGCCCCGAACACCGGGGAGCTGTTTTTT. Translated: CASSGAPNTGELFF.

The chain employs TRBV5-6 and TRBJ2-5; the D gene is possibly TRBD1 (5 bases). Germline V CDR1 and CDR2: SGHDT, YYEEEE. V was trimmed by 2 bases and J by 3 bases, leaving 8 bases between them. CDR3 length: 13 residues. Here the CDR3 reads CASSLGHEETQYF. In DNA form, the CDR3 reads TGTGCCAGCAGCTTAGGACATGAAGAGACCCAGTACTTC. Full variable domain (missing parts from reference TRBV5-6 and TRBJ2-5): DAGVTQSPTHLIKTRGQQVTLRCSPKSGHDTVSWYQQALGQGPQFIFQYYEEEERQRGNFPDRFSGHQFPNYSSELNVNALLLGDSALYLCASSLGHEETQYFGPGTRLLVL.

The chain recombines TRBV11-3 with TRBJ2-3; 12 nucleotides match TRBD1. The junction had 15 bases not matched to a gene; V was cut back by 5 bases and J by 6 bases. Germline V gene sequence: CDR1 SGHNT, CDR2 YENEEA. The CDR3 runs to 18 residues. The chain's CDR3 is CASSPAPGGTGGSDTQYF. The CDR3 DNA is TGTGCCAGCAGCCCAGCCCCCGGCGGGACAGGGGGCTCGGATACGCAGTATTTT.

The chain is built from TRBV5-5 and TRBJ2-3; 8 positions match TRBD2. The germline gives CDR1 SGHKS, CDR2 YYEKEE (reference sequence). Trimming took 6 bases from V and 1 from J; bases not matched to a gene: 4. The CDR3 loop spans 14 amino acids. In DNA, the CDR3 is TGTGCCAGCACCCAGACTAGCGGCACAGATACGCAGTATTTT. Amino acid sequence: CASTQTSGTDTQYF.

This clone turned up a few times. The V gene is TRBV28, the J gene TRBJ1-5; D might be TRBD1 (5 bases). There are 17 residues in the CDR3. V was trimmed by 7 bases and J by 0 bases, leaving 19 bases between them. Germline V gene lookup returns CDR1 MDHEN and CDR2 SYDVKM. The CDR3 loop is CASKRGGAEYSNQPQHF. CDR3 coding DNA: TGTGCCAGCAAAAGAGGCGGGGCAGAATATAGCAATCAGCCCCAGCATTTT.

This clone was seen a few times. DNA of the CDR3: TGTGCCAGCAGTCATCTGACAGGGGGTTATTATGGCTACACCTTC. Its translation is CASSHLTGGYYGYTF. V usage is TRBV6-1 and J usage is TRBJ1-2, with TRBD1 matching 9 bases. The CDR3 runs 15 residues. V lost 5 bases and J lost 5; bases outside the gene matches: 9. CDR1 MNHNS and CDR2 SASEGT come from the germline V gene.

This clone showed up just a few times. V is TRBV30 and J is TRBJ1-6; D not certain. CDR1 GTSNPN and CDR2 SVGIG come from the germline V gene (reference sequence). With 1 base removed from V and 8 bases from J, the gap between germline ends came to 15 bases. The CDR3 runs 15 residues. CDR3 region: CAWSGSHSRYSPLHF. The CDR3 region has the DNA TGTGCCTGGAGTGGTTCCCACAGTAGGTATTCACCCCTCCACTTT.

This clone turned up a few times. This rearrangement joins TRBV5-4 to TRBJ2-7; 9 nucleotides line up with TRBD1. The CDR3 is made up of 13 amino acids. Germline V CDR1 and CDR2: SGHNT, YYREEE (reference sequence). With V trimmed by 4 bases and J by 2 bases, 1 base remained unmatched. DNA for the CDR3: TGTGCCAGCAGCCGACAGGGGGCCTACGAGCAGTACTTC. This encodes CASSRQGAYEQYF.

The J gene is TRBJ1-4, the V gene TRBV7-2; D gene uncertain. CDR3 length: 13 amino acids. Germline lookup yields CDR1 SGHTA and CDR2 FQGNSA. With 3 bases removed from V and 10 bases from J, the gap between germline ends came to 12 bases. CDR3 protein: CASSFKPGGKLFF. The CDR3 DNA follows: TGTGCCAGCAGCTTTAAGCCAGGTGGAAAACTGTTTTTT.

A few counts support this clone. The V call is TRBV7-2, the J call TRBJ1-5, with D maybe TRBD1 (5 bases). Deletions cut 6 bases from V and 9 bases from J, with 15 bases between. This CDR3 has 13 residues. The V gene's germline CDR1 is SGHTA and CDR2 FQGNSA. CDR3 nucleotide sequence: TGTGCCAGCAGAGACGACAGCCCAGGGCCCCAGCATTTT. Protein sequence: CASRDDSPGPQHF.

The rearrangement uses TRBV5-1 and TRBJ2-2; 8 bases are a match to TRBD1. The CDR3 contains 16 residues. The J segment lost 4 bases and the V segment lost 0 bases, leaving 5 bases of the junction unmatched. Germline values: CDR1 SGHRS, CDR2 YFSETQ. DNA for the CDR3: TGCGCCAGCAGCTTGGGGACGACAGGGGCCACCGGGGAGCTGTTTTTT. As protein: CASSLGTTGATGELFF.

This chain joins TRBV18 and TRBJ2-7; perhaps TRBD2 as D (6 bases). The germline CDR1 and CDR2 sequences are KGHSH and LQKENI. The CDR3 totals 14 residues. Trimming shortened V by 4 bases and J by 4 bases, and 14 bases separated the two germline ends. CDR3 sequence: CASSRGDPGYEQYF. Here the CDR3 DNA reads TGTGCCAGCTCACGGGGGGACCCGGGTTACGAGCAGTACTTC.

The rearrangement links TRBV7-2 to TRBJ2-5, with 11 bases identical to TRBD2. This CDR3 is built from 16 residues. Germline V gives CDR1 SGHTA, CDR2 FQGNSA. The junction had 4 bases not matched to a gene; V was cut back by 1 base and J by 3 bases. The CDR3 DNA reads TGTGCCAGCAGCTTAGGGCTAGCGGGAGGCGAAGAGACCCAGTACTTC. Translation: CASSLGLAGGEETQYF. Together with reference TRBV7-2 and TRBJ2-5, the CDR3 gives the full variable domain: GAGVSQSPSNKVTEKGKDVELRCDPISGHTALYWYRQSLGQGLEFLIYFQGNSAPDKSGLPSDRFSAERTGGSVSTLTIQRTQQEDSAVYLCASSLGLAGGEETQYFGPGTRLLVL.

This clone has a handful of counts. The V and J genes are TRBV6-1 and TRBJ1-3; D ambiguous. V lost 2 bases and J lost 3, with 26 bases in between. The germline CDR1 and CDR2 sequences are MNHNS and SASEGT. CDR3 length: 20 residues. The DNA for the CDR3 is TGTGCCAGCAGTGAACGGGTTCGAGTCAGCCTTGACGTGTTTGGAAACACCATATATTTT. As protein: CASSERVRVSLDVFGNTIYF.

V gene TRBV28 combines with J gene TRBJ1-2; D gene unclear. Trimming removed 4 bases at V and 2 bases at J, with 5 bases between. CDR1 and CDR2 (germline): MDHEN, SYDVKM. CDR3 length: 12 residues. CDR3: CASSSPNYGYTF. The CDR3 DNA is TGTGCCAGCAGTTCCCCAAACTATGGCTACACCTTC.

CDR3: CATSRDVGGLNEQFF. The CDR3 region has the DNA TGTGCCACCAGCAGAGATGTCGGGGGGCTCAATGAGCAGTTCTTC. J is TRBJ2-1 and V is TRBV15, with D tentatively TRBD2 (7 bases). Trimming took 0 bases from V and 6 from J, leaving 12 bases between them. Germline V gene lookup returns CDR1 LNHNV and CDR2 YYDKDF (reference sequence). This CDR3 contains 15 residues.

About this clone: Compared with germline, one end of the junction differs, possibly owing to a read error. V and J are TRBV7-9 and TRBJ2-5, with TRBD2 identical over 9 bases. CDR1 and CDR2 from the germline V gene are SEHNR and FQNEAQ (reference sequence). The CDR3 is 19 amino acids. The CDR3 coding sequence is TGTTCCAGCAGCCCACCGGGCCCCTTAGCGGGAGCGGGCCAAGAGACCCAGTACTTC. It codes for CSSSPPGPLAGAGQETQYF.

The chain couples TRBV5-1 to TRBJ1-6; D unresolved. The germline V gene encodes CDR1 SGHRS and CDR2 YFSETQ. The CDR3 is 14 amino acids. V dropped 4 bases and J dropped 8 bases, with 13 bases sitting between them. The CDR3 coding sequence is TGCGCCAGCAGCACGTCGGGTTTCGATTCACCCCTCCACTTT. The encoded protein is CASSTSGFDSPLHF.

Concerning this clone: Sequence at one end of the junction differs from germline and may be a read error. The chain recombines TRBV27 with TRBJ2-7, with D tentatively TRBD1 (6 bases). Germline CDR1 is MNHEY and CDR2 is SMNVEV (reference sequence). This CDR3 comprises 12 residues. CDR3 sequence (DNA): TGTGCCAGCAGTTTAAGTCGGACAGCCCTTATCTTC. It specifies CASSLSRTALIF.

Only one count was recorded for this clone. The chain employs TRBV11-3 and TRBJ2-1; D is perhaps TRBD1 (7 bases). With 5 bases removed from V and 2 bases from J, the gap between germline ends came to 13 bases. The germline V gene has CDR1 SGHNT and CDR2 YENEEA. CDR3 size: 15 residues. The CDR3 region has the DNA TGTGCCAGCAGCCAGGGGGACTCAGCCTACAATGAGCAGTTCTTC. It encodes CASSQGDSAYNEQFF.